What follows is one T cell receptor (beta chain) and its context. Its antigen is not yet known. One base away there is no much larger clone; base qualities are not given. This entry belongs to a study of blood T cell repertoires in COVID-19 (dated by TCRdb to about 2020). Some background on the complete study: The collaborator samples originated in the United States, Italy and Spain and spanned the acute and convalescent phases of COVID-19. Samples were obtained from the ongoing ImmuneRACE study (first 160 participants) and from some 1,200 subjects provided by 6 global collaborators. Nearly every sample came with metadata listing a de-identified subject ID, COVID-19 status, age in years and sex. Where available, HLA class I and class II types were taken from metadata supplied by the sample provider and were not determined by assay-based typing. The repertoires were released in a freely available public database meant as a resource for research on the immune response to SARS-CoV-2. Subjects who had been exposed to COVID-19, were actively infected with it, or had recovered from it provided the deeply sampled blood TCRbeta repertoires that made up the dataset. The prospective study material was composed of cDNA or gDNA derived from T cells, B-cell-depleted T cells, or PBMCs. Paper-wide results and their limitations: Clinical and demographic metadata were provided uncurated, with the amount varying by source and participant.

Each collaborating institution followed its own protocols to collect whole blood in K2EDTA tubes. For TCRbeta analysis, collaborators shipped samples in one of three forms: frozen whole blood, isolated PBMCs, or DNA extracted from either of those sample types. The CDR3 sequence holds 15 residues, the cysteine and phenylalanine included. Of all the DNA, just the CDR3 is kept, 45 bases in frame from base 1. The CDR1 and CDR2 encoded by the germline V gene (reference sequence) are SGHNT and YYREEE. After removal of 4 bases from V and 2 bases from J, the junction retains 4 bases not matched to a gene. TCRbeta CDR3 regions were amplified from genomic DNA by means of the immunoSEQ Assay, a bias-controlled multiplex PCR. In the paper's pipeline: Nucleated cell counts per sample were estimated from amplification of reference gene primers within the assay. Sequence reads were collapsed and filtered to measure the absolute abundance of every unique TCRbeta CDR3 rearrangement. For each sample, productive Simpson clonality was calculated by taking the square root of Simpson's diversity index across productive rearrangements. TCRdb's version of the immuneACCESS table is confined to in-frame rearrangements and falls short of the full clone set. An unresolved V gene accounts for under half of the shortfall where checked; the remainder is of unknown origin. V and J calls and clone size come straight from that table; D and trimming were deduced from the DNA. The table for this sample lists about 120,000 clones; roughly 88% of them were counted only once. The ten largest clones capture 0.88% of the sample.

The sequence came from a woman in her forties or fifties with active or convalescent COVID-19. Recombination connected TRBV5-4 to TRBJ2-5, with 11 middle bases fitting TRBD1. The sequencing input was peripheral blood. The sequence in DNA is TGTGCCAGCAGCCCCCGGGACAGGGGGCAAGAGACCCAGTACTTC. This is translated as CASSPRDRGQETQYF.